This TCR beta chain derives from a study of cytomegalovirus exposure and HLA in healthy donors. This clone was seen a single time. Its antigen is not known. PCR used 60 Vbeta primers and 13 Jbeta primers. Method: immunoSEQ multiplex PCR; TCRdb's copy keeps in-frame clones and lacks some. The table has around 150,000 clones, approximately 79% seen once. Study-level findings and limits: Cytomegalovirus-associated status was assigned to fewer than 200 TCR beta chains.

The CDR3 extends over 13 amino acids. V shed 2 bases and J 8 bases; nucleotides not matched to a gene: 3. Germline V gene data show CDR1 as MNHEY and CDR2 as SVGAGI. The chain uses TRBV6-5 and TRBJ2-1; 7 nucleotides align to TRBD2. The sample was PBMCs. This receptor was obtained from a man between 40 and 49 years old in good health and CMV-seropositive. In DNA form, the CDR3 reads TGTGCCAGCAGTTACAGGAGCGGGGATGAGCAGTTCTTC. Translation gives CASSYRSGDEQFF.